The 32 T cell receptor beta chains below were found in one sample sequenced in a study of T cell responses to AZD1222 COVID-19 vaccine. The assay was immunoSEQ multiplex PCR, and TCRdb's table has in-frame clones only and misses some. This table has around 100,000 clones, over 70% appearing once. The material sequenced was peripheral blood, taken on day 0 of AZD1222 vaccination. Receptor source: an adult in good health.

This chain uses TRBV7-9 with TRBJ2-7, with D perhaps TRBD1 (5 bases). The ends were cut back, 4 bases at V and 1 base at J, with 17 bases in the middle. Germline CDR1 is SEHNR and CDR2 is FQNEAQ (reference sequence). The CDR3 consists of 16 residues. The CDR3 sequence is CASSSPQGKMSYEQYF. The CDR3 bases are TGTGCCAGCAGCTCTCCCCAGGGTAAGATGTCCTACGAGCAGTACTTC.

The V gene is TRBV29-1, the J gene TRBJ2-1, with TRBD2 matching over 7 bases. The CDR3 length is 12 residues. J gave up 10 bases and V 7 bases, and 10 bases lay outside the gene matches. Germline CDR1 is SQVTM and CDR2 is ANQGSEA. CDR3 coding DNA: TGCAGCGACCGGGACTACCTCGGGGAGCAGTTCTTC. This codes for CSDRDYLGEQFF.

This clone was counted a single time. CDR3 loop: CASRTTTGPNTGELFF. CDR3 coding DNA: TGCGCCAGCAGAACGACGACAGGGCCCAACACCGGGGAGCTGTTTTTT. This chain uses TRBV5-1 with TRBJ2-2; 7 bases map to TRBD1. J was trimmed by 2 bases and V by 5 bases; bases with no gene match: 9. The length of the CDR3 is 16 residues. Germline V gene data show CDR1 as SGHRS and CDR2 as YFSETQ. Complete variable domain (other parts from reference TRBV5-1 and TRBJ2-2): KAGVTQTPRYLIKTRGQQVTLSCSPISGHRSVSWYQQTPGQGLQFLFEYFSETQRNKGNFPGRFSGRQFSNSRSEMNVSTLELGDSALYLCASRTTTGPNTGELFFGEGSRLTVL.

The chain combines TRBV5-1 with TRBJ1-5; 7 positions agree with TRBD1. The junction had 4 bases not matched to a gene; V was cut back by 2 bases and J by 5 bases. This CDR3 has 14 amino acids. Germline-derived CDR1 and CDR2 are SGHRS and YFSETQ. The CDR3 coding sequence is TGCGCCAGCAGCTTTCGACAGGGTGATCAGCCCCAGCATTTT. Its translation: CASSFRQGDQPQHF.

CDR3 in amino acids: CASRPGLDLYGYTF. In DNA, the CDR3 is TGCGCCAGCAGACCGGGGCTCGACCTCTATGGCTACACCTTC. This chain joins TRBV5-1 and TRBJ1-2; D possibly corresponds to TRBD1 (5 bases). V lost 5 bases and J 4 bases, leaving 15 bases between the germline ends. The germline CDR1 and CDR2 sequences are SGHRS and YFSETQ. CDR3 length: 14 residues. The complete variable domain, with remaining parts taken from reference TRBV5-1 and TRBJ1-2, reads KAGVTQTPRYLIKTRGQQVTLSCSPISGHRSVSWYQQTPGQGLQFLFEYFSETQRNKGNFPGRFSGRQFSNSRSEMNVSTLELGDSALYLCASRPGLDLYGYTFGSGTRLTVV.

The sample holds a few counts of this clone. V usage is TRBV5-8 and J usage is TRBJ1-1; the D is unclear. Germline V gives CDR1 SGHTS, CDR2 YDEGEE. The CDR3 runs to 15 residues. V shed 6 bases and J shed 4 bases, with 19 bases lying between them. CDR3 sequence reads: CASTPGGRRGTEAFF. The CDR3 bases are TGTGCCAGCACACCTGGAGGGCGCCGAGGCACTGAAGCTTTCTTT.

This clone appeared a single time. This chain links TRBV11-2 with TRBJ1-6, with D possibly TRBD1 on 6 matching bases. Per germline, CDR1 SGHAT and CDR2 FQNNGV. Deletions cut 1 base from V and 0 bases from J, with 13 bases between. The CDR3 is made up of 18 amino acids. The CDR3 coding sequence is TGTGCCAGCAGCTTAGGTGGGGGGGGCGGCTCCTATAATTCACCCCTCCACTTT. Amino acid sequence: CASSLGGGGGSYNSPLHF.

The J gene is TRBJ1-3, the V gene TRBV2; D not resolved. Between the trimmed V and J ends, which lost 4 bases and 0 bases, there was a span of 4 bases. From germline, CDR1 is SNHLY and CDR2 FYNNEI. The CDR3 has 13 residues. The CDR3 DNA is TGTGCCAGCAGTGGGCTCTCTGGAAACACCATATATTTT. Its translation is CASSGLSGNTIYF.

The chain has TRBV5-1 and TRBJ1-1; 7 bases fit TRBD1. The CDR3 totals 15 residues. Germline CDR1 reads SGHRS; CDR2 reads YFSETQ. Unmatched junction bases numbered 7, after V lost 5 bases and J lost 0 bases. The chain's CDR3 is CASRAGTAMNTEAFF. The CDR3 region has the DNA TGCGCCAGCAGGGCCGGGACAGCTATGAACACTGAAGCTTTCTTT.

This clone was counted only a few times. This chain connects TRBV2 to TRBJ1-6; weak D call: TRBD1 (5 bases). V shed 8 bases and J shed 8 bases, with 16 bases lying between them. Germline CDR1 SNHLY, CDR2 FYNNEI. This CDR3 comprises 14 residues. Here the CDR3 DNA reads TGTGCCAGCCGGGGGGGGGTCGCAGATTCACCCCTCCACTTT. It specifies CASRGGVADSPLHF.

The genes are TRBV19 and TRBJ1-6; 10 nucleotides match TRBD1. The CDR3 totals 16 residues. CDR1 LNHDA and CDR2 SQIVND come from the germline V gene (reference sequence). With 6 bases clipped from V and 7 bases from J, the junction kept 9 bases outside the gene matches. CDR3 region: CASSPPGTGENSPLHF. The CDR3 nucleotides read TGTGCCAGTAGCCCCCCCGGGACAGGGGAGAATTCACCCCTCCACTTT.

The CDR3 DNA follows: TGTGCCAGCAGCTTAAACCCGGACAGTCGGGGCTACACCTTC. This codes for CASSLNPDSRGYTF. The chain couples TRBV7-2 to TRBJ1-2; D is possibly TRBD1 (6 bases). Germline V gene sequence: CDR1 SGHTA, CDR2 FQGNSA. With 2 bases removed from V and 8 bases from J, the gap between germline ends came to 15 bases. The CDR3 sequence is 14 residues long.

This chain links TRBV27 with TRBJ2-5; D may be TRBD2 (7 bases). CDR1 MNHEY and CDR2 SMNVEV come from the germline V gene (reference sequence). Trimming took 5 bases from V and 4 from J, leaving 20 bases between them. The CDR3 contains 16 residues. The DNA of the CDR3 is TGTGCCAGCAGTGCAACACGGGGGGCCGGGTTAGAGACCCAGTACTTC. The encoded protein is CASSATRGAGLETQYF.

V is TRBV28 and J is TRBJ1-3, with D perhaps matching TRBD1 (5 bases). The germline gives CDR1 MDHEN, CDR2 SYDVKM. The V and J ends lost 7 bases and 0 bases respectively, with 16 bases between them. This CDR3 has 16 residues. In nucleotides, the CDR3 is TGTGCCAGCACCTCCCCGGGGACGGTCTCTGGAAACACCATATATTTT. Translating it yields CASTSPGTVSGNTIYF.

The chain has TRBV19 and TRBJ2-7; TRBD2 matches at 12 bases. In germline, CDR1 is LNHDA, CDR2 SQIVND (reference sequence). The CDR3 runs to 20 residues. V trimming: 3 bases; J trimming: 5 bases; junction bases outside the gene matches: 20. The CDR3 loop reads CASSIRGSRRLAGDPHEQYF. For the CDR3, the DNA is TGTGCCAGTAGTATCAGGGGATCCCGGAGACTAGCGGGAGATCCGCACGAGCAGTACTTC.

V usage is TRBV27 and J usage is TRBJ1-1; no clear D gene. The CDR3 runs 16 residues. V was shortened by 4 bases and J by 4 bases, with 19 bases between the two germline ends. Germline-derived CDR1 and CDR2 are MNHEY and SMNVEV (reference sequence). This chain's CDR3 is CASSSTGRAEGTEAFF. Written as DNA, the CDR3 is TGTGCCAGCAGTTCCACCGGGCGGGCAGAAGGCACTGAAGCTTTCTTT.

In regard to this clone: This specimen includes other DNA sequences encoding the same CDR3. The J gene is TRBJ1-1, the V gene TRBV28; D is uncertain. The CDR3 contains 12 residues. With 3 bases removed from V and 5 bases from J, the gap between germline ends came to 7 bases. Germline lookup yields CDR1 MDHEN and CDR2 SYDVKM. CDR3 sequence: CASSLTATEAFF. The CDR3 coding sequence is TGTGCCAGCAGTTTGACTGCGACTGAAGCTTTCTTT. The whole variable domain, remainder taken from reference TRBV28 and TRBJ1-1, is DVKVTQSSRYLVKRTGEKVFLECVQDMDHENMFWYRQDPGLGLRLIYFSYDVKMKEKGDIPEGYSVSREKKERFSLILESASTNQTSMYLCASSLTATEAFFGQGTRLTVV.

The gene calls are TRBV6-2 or TRBV6-3 and TRBJ2-3; D remains unclear. The CDR3 length is 14 residues. CDR1 MNHEY and CDR2 SVGEGT come from the germline V gene. Trimming removed 4 bases from V and 4 bases from J, with 12 bases in between. CDR3 sequence (DNA): TGTGCCAGCAGTTCATTTGGGGATGCAGATACGCAGTATTTT. Translating it yields CASSSFGDADTQYF.

The rearrangement uses TRBV5-4 and TRBJ2-7; no clear D. Deletions cut 0 bases from V and 5 bases from J, with 9 bases between. The CDR3 contains 13 residues. From germline, CDR1 is SGHNT and CDR2 YYREEE (reference sequence). The CDR3 reads CASSLVGSDEQYF. DNA for the CDR3: TGTGCCAGCAGCTTGGTAGGATCCGACGAGCAGTACTTC. The complete variable domain, with remaining parts taken from reference TRBV5-4 and TRBJ2-7, reads ETGVTQSPTHLIKTRGQQVTLRCSSQSGHNTVSWYQQALGQGPQFIFQYYREEENGRGNFPPRFSGLQFPNYSSELNVNALELDDSALYLCASSLVGSDEQYFGPGTRLTVT.

This chain connects TRBV6-5 to TRBJ1-5; no firm D call. CDR3 length equals 14 residues. Germline V CDR1 and CDR2: MNHEY, SVGAGI. The V end lost 0 bases, the J end lost 5 bases, and 8 bases lay between the germline ends. In nucleotides, the CDR3 is TGTGCCAGCAGTTACTCGAAGGCCGATCAGCCCCAGCATTTT. It translates to CASSYSKADQPQHF.

V usage is TRBV18 and J usage is TRBJ2-6; no clear D. The V and J ends lost 6 bases and 0 bases respectively, with 12 bases between them. Germline CDR1 reads KGHSH; CDR2 reads LQKENI. The CDR3 extends over 16 amino acids. The CDR3 sequence: CASSPETYSGANVLTF. The CDR3 nucleotides read TGTGCCAGCTCGCCAGAGACGTACTCTGGGGCCAACGTCCTGACTTTC.

In its sample, this clone was seen once. The genes are TRBV13 and TRBJ2-1; 7 bases are a match to TRBD2. Germline CDR1 is PRHDT and CDR2 is FYEKMQ (reference sequence). The CDR3 runs 17 residues. V gave up 0 bases and J gave up 4 bases; unmatched junction bases: 9. The CDR3 sequence: CASSLGPGRGEYNEQFF. The DNA for the CDR3 is TGTGCCAGCAGCTTAGGCCCGGGGAGGGGAGAGTACAATGAGCAGTTCTTC.

The V and J genes are TRBV6-1 and TRBJ1-2; D not certain. This CDR3 is 13 amino acids long. CDR1 and CDR2 (germline): MNHNS, SASEGT. V was clipped by 1 base and J by 5 bases, with 8 bases between them. For the CDR3, the DNA is TGTGCCAGCAGTGAAGGTGGGAGGTATGGCTACACCTTC. Protein product: CASSEGGRYGYTF.

The V gene is TRBV30, the J gene TRBJ1-2; D is unresolved. The CDR3 runs to 16 residues. V was cut by 0 bases and J by 1 base, with 15 bases left in between. Germline loops: CDR1 GTSNPN, CDR2 SVGIG (reference sequence). The CDR3 nucleotides are TGTGCCTGGAGTGTCCAGAGGTTGGATTTTAACTATGGCTACACCTTC. This encodes CAWSVQRLDFNYGYTF.

V and J are TRBV19 and TRBJ1-2; no firm D call. Germline V gives CDR1 LNHDA, CDR2 SQIVND (reference sequence). CDR3 size: 15 residues. V was trimmed by 7 bases and J by 2 bases, leaving 17 bases between them. This CDR3 reads CASNVQARGNYGYTF. CDR3 DNA: TGTGCCAGTAACGTCCAGGCACGAGGCAACTATGGCTACACCTTC.

V usage is TRBV7-3 and J usage is TRBJ2-1; D call uncertain. V was pared by 4 bases and J by 7 bases, with 11 bases between. Per germline, CDR1 SGHTA and CDR2 FQGTGA. The CDR3 length is 13 residues. This CDR3 is CASSSPTVNEQFF. The CDR3 DNA reads TGTGCCAGCAGCTCCCCCACAGTGAATGAGCAGTTCTTC.

The rearrangement joins TRBV11-3 to TRBJ2-3; D assignment may be TRBD1 or TRBD2 (6 bases each). V was cut by 8 bases and J by 4 bases, with 19 bases left in between. CDR3 length equals 15 residues. The germline V gene has CDR1 SGHNT and CDR2 YENEEA. The CDR3 DNA is TGTGCCAGCCGCCCGGGGGCTAGCGAATCAGATACGCAGTATTTT. This translates into CASRPGASESDTQYF.

The chain uses TRBV6-4 and TRBJ2-5; possible D gene TRBD2, 6 bases. V was shortened by 10 bases and J by 1 base, with 19 bases between the two germline ends. Germline V gene data show CDR1 as MRHNA and CDR2 as SNTAGT. This CDR3 contains 15 residues. Written as DNA, the CDR3 is TGTGCCAACCACACTGCTAGCGTATCCCAAGAGACCCAGTACTTC. Its translation: CANHTASVSQETQYF.

This clone is a singleton in its sample. The rearrangement links TRBV19 to TRBJ1-5; TRBD1 matches at 11 bases. V gave up 6 bases and J gave up 1 base; unmatched junction bases: 14. The germline V gene encodes CDR1 LNHDA and CDR2 SQIVND (reference sequence). The CDR3 covers 19 residues. CDR3 sequence reads: CASRTTAGTGGSSNQPQHF. In DNA, the CDR3 is TGTGCCAGTAGGACAACTGCCGGGACAGGGGGGTCGAGCAATCAGCCCCAGCATTTT.

The J gene is TRBJ2-1, the V gene TRBV28; 9 bases map to TRBD2. CDR3 length: 14 amino acids. Germline CDR1 reads MDHEN; CDR2 reads SYDVKM. The junction had 6 bases not matched to a gene; V was cut back by 7 bases and J by 5 bases. The CDR3: CASTRAGGDNEQFF. DNA of the CDR3: TGTGCCAGCACGCGGGCGGGAGGGGACAATGAGCAGTTCTTC.

V and J are TRBV7-9 and TRBJ1-6, with 8 nucleotides matching TRBD1. Germline CDR1 is SEHNR and CDR2 is FQNEAQ (reference sequence). Trimming cost V 5 bases and J 10 bases; bases outside gene matches: 7. The CDR3 has 14 amino acids. The CDR3 region has the DNA TGTGCCAGCAGCCCCGGACAGGGCGGCTCACCCCTCCACTTT. Its protein product is CASSPGQGGSPLHF.

This chain links TRBV5-4 with TRBJ2-1; D uncertain. This CDR3 has 15 residues. Trimming left V 0 bases short and J 0 bases short, with 7 bases between. The V gene's germline CDR1 is SGHNT and CDR2 YYREEE (reference sequence). The DNA for the CDR3 is TGTGCCAGCAGCTTGGGGGCGAGCTCCTACAATGAGCAGTTCTTC. It yields the protein CASSLGASSYNEQFF.